Presented here are 29 T cell receptor beta chains from one specimen sequenced in a study of T cells in Graves' hyperthyroidism and ophthalmopathy. Amplified TCR beta CDR3 regions derived from RNA transcripts. When the TCR CDR3 underwent first-round RT-PCR, the HTBI primer set was used. TCRdb independently ran MiXCR on the multiplex PCR reads; one entry per CDR3 protein. In the table there are 400,000 or so distinct CDR3 sequences, around 15% of which are singletons. The sample taken for sequencing was blood. The source is a woman aged 60-75 years with Graves' ophthalmopathy.

The gene calls are TRBV6-2 or TRBV6-3 and TRBJ2-2; 10 nucleotides agree with TRBD2. Germline V gene sequence: CDR1 MNHEY, CDR2 SVGEGT. The ends lost 7 bases at V and 0 bases at J; junction bases unmatched: 14. The CDR3 spans 19 residues. CDR3 bases: TGTGCCAGCACTCATATGCGGCTAGCGGGAGCCGCGAACACCGGGGAGCTGTTTTTT. It encodes CASTHMRLAGAANTGELFF.

This clonotype was counted ten times or more. This chain links TRBV28 with TRBJ1-2, with no clear D. V lost 7 bases to trimming and J lost 4 bases, with 22 bases between them. The CDR3 covers 16 residues. Germline values: CDR1 MDHEN, CDR2 SYDVKM. CDR3 in DNA: TGTGCCAGCACCTACCTTGGGGAGGGTGGGAGCTATGGCTACACCTTC. Protein sequence: CASTYLGEGGSYGYTF.

This clonotype came up many times. The rearrangement uses TRBV12-3 or TRBV12-4 and TRBJ1-5; 8 nucleotides agree with TRBD1. The CDR3 contains 15 residues. V lost 5 bases to trimming and J lost 5 bases; unmatched junction nucleotides: 8. CDR3 region: CASSIGQGRDQPQHF. For the CDR3, the DNA is TGTGCCAGCAGTATAGGACAGGGTCGGGATCAGCCCCAGCATTTT.

In this sample, this clonotype turned up many times. The chain couples TRBV12-5 to TRBJ2-1, with 14 bases aligning to TRBD2. CDR1 is LGHNT, CDR2 FRNRAP, per germline. The CDR3 has 17 amino acids. The ends lost 1 base at V and 8 bases at J; junction bases unmatched: 7. This CDR3 is CASGLGLAGGGRDEQFF. DNA of the CDR3: TGTGCTAGTGGTTTGGGACTAGCGGGAGGGGGTAGGGATGAGCAGTTCTTC.

This clonotype was seen many times. This chain links TRBV28 with TRBJ2-3, with 10 bases aligning to TRBD2. CDR3 length: 14 residues. Germline trimming cut 5 bases from V and 4 bases from J; bases unmatched to any gene: 3. Germline CDR1 MDHEN, CDR2 SYDVKM. The CDR3: CASSPSGSADTQYF. CDR3 DNA sequence: TGTGCCAGCAGTCCTAGCGGGAGCGCAGATACGCAGTATTTT.

This clonotype was observed many times. This sequence joins TRBV13 and TRBJ2-3; TRBD1 or TRBD2 may be the D gene (6 bases each). Germline CDR1 PRHDT, CDR2 FYEKMQ (reference sequence). The CDR3 consists of 15 residues. V was pared by 8 bases and J by 8 bases, with 23 bases between. CDR3 residues: CASRYRDQEGVTQYF. The CDR3, as DNA: TGTGCCAGCCGTTACAGGGACCAGGAGGGTGTTACGCAGTATTTT.

J is TRBJ1-6 and V is TRBV6-1, with D perhaps matching TRBD1 (6 bases). V lost 6 bases to trimming and J lost 2 bases, with 14 bases between them. CDR1 and CDR2 (germline): MNHNS, SASEGT. CDR3 size: 16 residues. CDR3 sequence reads: CASRRNRDAYNSPLHF. Written as DNA, the CDR3 is TGTGCCAGCAGGAGAAACAGGGACGCCTATAATTCACCCCTCCACTTT.

This clonotype was seen ten or more times. This sequence joins TRBV12-3 or TRBV12-4 and TRBJ2-2, with 9 bases that match TRBD2. The CDR3 totals 16 residues. J gave up 5 bases and V 3 bases, and 7 bases lay outside the gene matches. The CDR3: CASSFGAGGLTGELFF. The CDR3 bases are TGTGCCAGCAGTTTCGGGGCGGGAGGGCTGACCGGGGAGCTGTTTTTT.

The J gene is TRBJ2-4, the V gene TRBV3-1, with a tentative D call TRBD2 (6 bases). Trimming left V 5 bases short and J 0 bases short, with 14 bases between. This CDR3 spans 16 amino acids. The V gene's germline CDR1 is LGHDT and CDR2 YNNKEL (reference sequence). This CDR3 is CASSAVGGVAKNIQYF. The CDR3 DNA reads TGTGCCAGCAGCGCCGTTGGCGGGGTAGCCAAAAACATTCAGTACTTC.

This clonotype was picked up many times. The rearrangement links TRBV3-1 to TRBJ1-3; unclear D gene. The CDR3 is made up of 13 amino acids. V was trimmed by 0 bases and J by 5 bases, leaving 5 bases between them. CDR1 is LGHDT, CDR2 YNNKEL, per germline (reference sequence). In DNA form, the CDR3 reads TGTGCCAGCAGCCAAGAGCACCGAAACACCATATATTTT. Protein sequence: CASSQEHRNTIYF.

The V call is TRBV19, the J call TRBJ2-2; D is uncertain. This CDR3 has 13 amino acids. The V gene's germline CDR1 is LNHDA and CDR2 SQIVND (reference sequence). V lost 7 bases, J lost 6 bases, and 12 bases lay in between. CDR3 residues: CASTRLGSGELFF. DNA of the CDR3: TGTGCCAGTACCCGACTGGGGTCCGGGGAGCTGTTTTTT. The variable domain in full, with the rest retrieved from reference TRBV19 and TRBJ2-2, is DGGITQSPKYLFRKEGQNVTLSCEQNLNHDAMYWYRQDPGQGLRLIYYSQIVNDFQKGDIAEGYSVSREKKESFPLTVTSAQKNPTAFYLCASTRLGSGELFFGEGSRLTVL.

This clonotype was detected once. The V and J genes are TRBV12-3 or TRBV12-4 and TRBJ2-7; 7 nucleotides match TRBD2. The CDR3 runs 14 residues. V lost 7 bases, J lost 6 bases, and 12 bases stayed unmatched. As DNA, the CDR3 is TGTGCCAGCACTCTGCCGGGACTACGCGGCGAGCAGTACTTC. This sequence encodes CASTLPGLRGEQYF.

This clonotype was counted many times. The chain recombines TRBV7-2 with TRBJ2-1; 8 nucleotides match TRBD2. Germline V gives CDR1 SGHTA, CDR2 FQGNSA. The CDR3 consists of 16 residues. V trimming: 2 bases; J trimming: 1 base; junction bases outside the gene matches: 4. The CDR3 spells CASSLSGGRSYNEQFF. The CDR3 DNA reads TGTGCCAGCAGCTTATCGGGGGGGCGATCCTACAATGAGCAGTTCTTC.

This clonotype was counted between two and nine times. The V and J genes are TRBV24-1 and TRBJ2-1, with 8 bases fitting TRBD2. Germline V gives CDR1 KGHDR, CDR2 SFDVKD. After removal of 1 base from V and 0 bases from J, the junction contained 1 base not matched to a gene. This CDR3 comprises 16 residues. CDR3 region: CATSDLSGSSYNEQFF. In DNA form, the CDR3 reads TGTGCCACCAGTGATTTAAGCGGGAGCTCCTACAATGAGCAGTTCTTC.

The chain uses TRBV19 and TRBJ1-2; tentative D call: TRBD1 (5 bases). V gave up 6 bases and J gave up 5 bases, with 13 bases separating them. The CDR3 has 13 amino acids. The germline V gene encodes CDR1 LNHDA and CDR2 SQIVND (reference sequence). CDR3 residues: CASRDNQRYGYTF. The CDR3 DNA reads TGTGCCAGTAGGGACAACCAGAGGTATGGCTACACCTTC. The full variable domain, in which reference TRBV19 and TRBJ1-2 provide the parts outside the CDR3, is DGGITQSPKYLFRKEGQNVTLSCEQNLNHDAMYWYRQDPGQGLRLIYYSQIVNDFQKGDIAEGYSVSREKKESFPLTVTSAQKNPTAFYLCASRDNQRYGYTFGSGTRLTVV.

This clonotype was detected ten times or more. The V gene is TRBV20-1, the J gene TRBJ2-7, with D uncertain. Between the trimmed V and J ends, which lost 6 bases and 6 bases, there was a span of 15 bases. The V gene's germline CDR1 is DFQATT and CDR2 SNEGSKA (reference sequence). This CDR3 is 12 amino acids long. DNA of the CDR3: TGCAGTGCCTCCTCCTCGAGGACCGAGCAGTACTTC. Translating it yields CSASSSRTEQYF.

This clonotype was detected ten times or more. The chain employs TRBV7-2 and TRBJ2-3; a possible D gene is TRBD2 (6 bases). Germline values: CDR1 SGHTA, CDR2 FQGNSA. The V gene lost 3 bases and the J gene lost 0 bases, with 13 bases spanning the gap. This CDR3 contains 16 residues. The CDR3 DNA sequence: TGTGCCAGCAGCTTCGGGACTCGTGCTAGCACAGATACGCAGTATTTT. It yields the protein CASSFGTRASTDTQYF.

Many counts were recorded for this clonotype. The V gene is TRBV7-2, the J gene TRBJ2-1; D uncertain. CDR3 length: 13 residues. With 4 bases removed from V and 2 bases from J, the gap between germline ends came to 6 bases. Germline V CDR1 and CDR2: SGHTA, FQGNSA. The CDR3 spells CASSSQPYNEQFF. The CDR3 nucleotides are TGTGCCAGCAGCTCTCAGCCCTACAATGAGCAGTTCTTC.

This clonotype was seen many times. The chain combines TRBV27 with TRBJ2-3; 10 nucleotides agree with TRBD2. The CDR3 consists of 17 residues. Losses at the gene ends were 2 bases for V and 14 bases for J; bases not matched to a gene: 19. The V gene's germline CDR1 is MNHEY and CDR2 SMNVEV (reference sequence). CDR3 in amino acids: CASSLEGLAGEFSVLYF. The CDR3, as DNA: TGTGCCAGCAGTTTAGAGGGGCTAGCGGGAGAATTTTCCGTATTGTATTTT.

This clonotype has a count of ten or more. This chain links TRBV12-5 with TRBJ2-1; 7 positions match TRBD2. Trimming removed 4 bases from V and 8 bases from J; junction bases left unmatched: 23. From germline, CDR1 is LGHNT and CDR2 FRNRAP. The CDR3 length is 19 residues. CDR3 nucleotide sequence: TGTGCTAGTGGTTCCCCTCCGGTGGGAGTAGCGGGCCCTGTGGATGAGCAGTTCTTC. Its translation: CASGSPPVGVAGPVDEQFF.

This clonotype was counted many times. The chain links TRBV6-2 or TRBV6-3 to TRBJ2-3, with D possibly TRBD2 on 5 matching bases. V lost 2 bases, J lost 2 bases, and 8 bases lay in between. The germline gives CDR1 MNHEY, CDR2 SVGEGT. The CDR3 length is 14 residues. This CDR3 reads CASSYDYSTDTQYF. CDR3 bases: TGTGCCAGCAGTTACGACTATTCCACAGATACGCAGTATTTT.

The sample holds many counts of this clonotype. V gene TRBV12-3 or TRBV12-4 combines with J gene TRBJ2-2, with D maybe TRBD2 (7 bases). V gave up 7 bases and J gave up 6 bases, with 24 bases separating them. The CDR3 length is 17 residues. The CDR3 sequence: CASNIRGGGLRAGELFF. CDR3 DNA: TGTGCCAGCAACATTAGGGGGGGGGGCCTACGGGCCGGGGAGCTGTTTTTT.

The J gene is TRBJ1-5, the V gene TRBV2, with 9 bases matching TRBD1. Trimming removed 6 bases from V and 7 bases from J; junction bases left unmatched: 19. Germline V gene lookup returns CDR1 SNHLY and CDR2 FYNNEI. The CDR3 has 18 residues. The CDR3, as DNA: TGTGCCAGCAGAAGGCGGGGGGCACGGACAGGGGAGGAGCAGCCCCAGCATTTT. Protein product: CASRRRGARTGEEQPQHF.

This clonotype was found many times. The chain uses TRBV11-2 and TRBJ2-1; the match to TRBD2 covers 14 bases. The ends lost 3 bases at V and 9 bases at J; junction bases unmatched: 4. The CDR3 runs to 15 residues. CDR1 is SGHAT, CDR2 FQNNGV, per germline. The CDR3 region is CASSLTSGRVGEQFF. The CDR3 nucleotides are TGTGCCAGCAGCTTGACTAGCGGGAGGGTGGGTGAGCAGTTCTTC. The full variable domain, completed using reference TRBV11-2 and TRBJ2-1, is EAGVAQSPRYKIIEKRQSVAFWCNPISGHATLYWYQQILGQGPKLLIQFQNNGVVDDSQLPKDRFSAERLKGVDSTLKIQPAKLEDSAVYLCASSLTSGRVGEQFFGPGTRLTVL.

This clonotype occurred once. This chain links TRBV13 with TRBJ2-4, with a possible D match to TRBD1 (6 bases). CDR1 and CDR2 from the germline V gene are PRHDT and FYEKMQ (reference sequence). This CDR3 is 15 amino acids long. Between the trimmed V and J ends, which lost 6 bases and 0 bases, there was a span of 12 bases. The CDR3 sequence: CASRDSGGAKNIQYF. CDR3 in DNA: TGTGCCAGCAGGGACAGTGGAGGAGCCAAAAACATTCAGTACTTC.

As for this clonotype: A much larger clone lies one base from this, so it may be a read error. The J gene is TRBJ2-5, the V gene TRBV11-1; D possibly corresponds to TRBD2 (5 bases). Per germline, CDR1 SGHAT and CDR2 FQDESV (reference sequence). CDR3 length equals 18 residues. For the CDR3, the DNA is TGTGCCAGCAGCTTACCCAAGGACGGGGAGAGTACGCAAGAGACCCAGCACTTC. It encodes CASSLPKDGESTQETQHF. Combining the CDR3 with reference TRBV11-1 and TRBJ2-5 gives the whole variable domain EAEVAQSPRYKITEKSQAVAFWCDPISGHATLYWYRQILGQGPELLVQFQDESVVDDSQLPKDRFSAERLKGVDSTLKIQPAELGDSAMYLCASSLPKDGESTQETQHFGPGTRLLVL.

V is TRBV3-1 and J is TRBJ2-7; D is undetermined. V was cut by 6 bases and J by 2 bases, with 11 bases left in between. The CDR3 runs 13 residues. Germline V gene lookup returns CDR1 LGHDT and CDR2 YNNKEL (reference sequence). The CDR3 sequence: CASSYRWAYEQYF. For the CDR3, the DNA is TGTGCCAGCAGTTACCGGTGGGCCTACGAGCAGTACTTC.

This clonotype was detected ten times or more. The chain links TRBV6-7 to TRBJ2-1; 7 bases align to TRBD2. TRBV6-7 is treated as an ORF (open reading frame) with a function not yet certain. The V and J ends lost 5 bases and 2 bases, in that order; junction bases with no gene match: 15. CDR3 length equals 18 residues. CDR3 in DNA: TGTGCCAGCAGTCCCAGCGGGGCGTGGCGGGAGACCTACAATGAGCAGTTCTTC. Encoded protein: CASSPSGAWRETYNEQFF.

This clonotype occurred a few times. V gene TRBV30 combines with J gene TRBJ2-3; D may be TRBD1 or TRBD2 (5 bases each). V was pared by 5 bases and J by 11 bases, with 14 bases between. The CDR3 spans 11 residues. From germline, CDR1 is GTSNPN and CDR2 SVGIG (reference sequence). In DNA form, the CDR3 reads TGTGCCTGGGGGGACGGTTCGGGGCAGTATTTT. Its translation is CAWGDGSGQYF.